One T cell receptor beta chain is described in this entry. Germline assignment: CDR1 SGHRS and CDR2 YFSETQ. V was trimmed by 2 bases and J by 3 bases, leaving 2 bases between them. CDR3 length: 11 amino acids. The data derive from a study of T cell changes during pregnancy in multiple sclerosis. Sequenced by immunoSEQ multiplex PCR; TCRdb stores in-frame clones only, minus some. Here the sample spans just under 65,000 clones, 80% to 95% being singletons. J is TRBJ2-5 and V is TRBV5-1; D remains unclear. The source is a female donor in good health, enrolled as a control in a pregnancy study. The sample in question was peripheral blood, obtained in the second trimester of pregnancy. The CDR3 sequence is CASSFKETQYF. The CDR3 nucleotides are TGCGCCAGCAGCTTTAAAGAGACCCAGTACTTC.